Sequencing of this TCR beta chain was carried out in a study of vaccination and CD4 T cells after COVID-19. Study details: No peptide, an HIV-1 Nef pool, or a CEFX pool was what each control culture received.

A word on this clonotype: Antigen unknown.

CDR1 and CDR2 (germline): MDHEN, SYDVKM. The CDR3 covers 15 residues. Trimming left V 6 bases short and J 3 bases short, with 17 bases between. Scientists ran DNA taken from cultured CD4+ T cells through the Oncomine TCR Beta short-read assay for sequencing. TCRdb re-analysed the PCR reads in MiXCR, keeping a single row per CDR3 protein. The data hold 16,000 or so distinct CDR3 sequences, with roughly four fifths observed a single time. Stated treatment: approximately 9-day PBMC culture with coronavirus spike peptide pools or control peptides (ViraFEST assay). Following expansion of antigen-specific T cells with peptide pools, ViraFEST then sequenced TCRs.

This TCR derives from a human donor who received a COVID-19 vaccine. V and J are TRBV28 and TRBJ1-1; D uncertain. The source material was CD4+ T cells from blood, cultured in vitro, sampled after SARS-CoV-2 vaccination. In DNA, the CDR3 is TGTGCCAGCAGCCTCCCTAGGGAGGAGGACACTGAAGCTTTCTTT. Its translation is CASSLPREEDTEAFF.